Each of the 9 T cell receptor beta chains below was sequenced from the same sample in a study of STAT5B mutations in CD4+ large granular lymphocyte leukemia. Assay used: immunoSEQ multiplex PCR; TCRdb lists only in-frame clones, some missing. The data hold more than 30,000 clones, with 69% observed a single time. The sample was CD4+ T cells from blood buffy coats. These TCRs come from a human donor in good health.

The genes are TRBV10-3 and TRBJ2-1; 8 bases are shared with TRBD1. Germline V CDR1 and CDR2: ENHRY, SYGVKD. CDR3 size: 16 residues. V gave up 10 bases and J gave up 8 bases; unmatched junction bases: 19. DNA for the CDR3: TGTGCCACCGCCCCCGGACAGGGCGAAGGCCTCGATGAGCAGTTCTTC. Translating it yields CATAPGQGEGLDEQFF.

J is TRBJ1-1 and V is TRBV4-3; D is unresolved. The CDR3 totals 15 residues. V was pared by 0 bases and J by 10 bases, with 18 bases between. Germline CDR1 reads LGHNA; CDR2 reads YSLEER. CDR3 sequence reads: CASSQDREQPRGAFF. The CDR3, as DNA: TGCGCCAGCAGCCAAGATCGGGAACAACCGAGAGGAGCTTTCTTT.

V gene TRBV6-6 combines with J gene TRBJ1-1, with TRBD1 matching over 7 bases. Germline V gene lookup returns CDR1 MNHNY and CDR2 SVGAGI (reference sequence). Unmatched junction bases numbered 2, after V lost 5 bases and J lost 8 bases. The CDR3 has 11 amino acids. CDR3 amino acids: CASSHRGEAFF. DNA of the CDR3: TGTGCCAGCAGTCACAGGGGAGAAGCTTTCTTT.

The table lists this clone with a few counts. The chain employs TRBV4-2 and TRBJ2-1; D not resolved. The V and J ends lost 3 bases and 15 bases respectively, with 18 bases between them. Germline V lookup: CDR1 LGHNA, CDR2 YNFKEQ. The CDR3 has 13 residues. DNA for the CDR3: TGTGCCAGCAGCCAGGGAAACTTGTTGGTGAGGTTCTTC. Its translation: CASSQGNLLVRFF.

In this sample, this clone turned up a few times. This sequence joins TRBV7-9 and TRBJ2-7; D is perhaps TRBD1 (6 bases). Trimming pared 1 base from V and 5 bases from J, leaving 12 bases between. CDR3 length: 14 residues. Per the germline V gene, CDR1 is SEHNR and CDR2 is FQNEAQ (reference sequence). The CDR3 is CASSLGGRGHEQYF. Written as DNA, the CDR3 is TGTGCCAGCAGCTTAGGGGGCAGGGGCCACGAGCAGTACTTC. The complete variable domain, with remaining parts taken from reference TRBV7-9 and TRBJ2-7, reads DTGVSQNPRHKITKRGQNVTFRCDPISEHNRLYWYRQTLGQGPEFLTYFQNEAQLEKSRLLSDRFSAERPKGSFSTLEIQRTEQGDSAMYLCASSLGGRGHEQYFGPGTRLTVT.

The chain is built from TRBV19 and TRBJ1-5; D is ambiguous. CDR3 length: 13 residues. CDR1 and CDR2 (germline): LNHDA, SQIVND (reference sequence). The V gene lost 3 bases and the J gene lost 4 bases, with 7 bases spanning the gap. The chain's CDR3 is CASSIRENQPQHF. The CDR3 nucleotides read TGTGCCAGTAGTATTCGCGAGAATCAGCCCCAGCATTTT.

The genes are TRBV19 and TRBJ1-2; 10 nucleotides align to TRBD1. V shed 10 bases and J 11 bases; nucleotides not matched to a gene: 16. The CDR3 covers 14 residues. Germline V gene data show CDR1 as LNHDA and CDR2 as SQIVND (reference sequence). The CDR3 region has the DNA TGTGCCACTAGGGACAGGGGACCAACTATGGCTTACACCTTC. Amino acid sequence: CATRDRGPTMAYTF.

For the CDR3, the DNA is TGTGCTAGTGGTTTGGTTAACACCATATATTTT. Translation: CASGLVNTIYF. The chain combines TRBV12-5 with TRBJ1-3; no clear D. Germline CDR1 LGHNT, CDR2 FRNRAP. CDR3 size: 11 residues. Trimming took 0 bases from V and 7 from J, leaving 1 base between them. Full variable domain (missing parts from reference TRBV12-5 and TRBJ1-3): DARVTQTPRHKVTEMGQEVTMRCQPILGHNTVFWYRQTMMQGLELLAYFRNRAPLDDSGMPKDRFSAEMPDATLATLKIQPSEPRDSAVYFCASGLVNTIYFGEGSWLTVV.

The chain recombines TRBV5-8 with TRBJ1-2; D not resolved. This CDR3 has 9 amino acids. The V and J ends lost 1 base and 11 bases respectively, with 3 bases between them. CDR1 and CDR2 (germline): SGHTS, YDEGEE. CDR3 loop: CASSLKYTF. In nucleotides, the CDR3 is TGTGCCAGCAGCTTGAAGTACACCTTC.